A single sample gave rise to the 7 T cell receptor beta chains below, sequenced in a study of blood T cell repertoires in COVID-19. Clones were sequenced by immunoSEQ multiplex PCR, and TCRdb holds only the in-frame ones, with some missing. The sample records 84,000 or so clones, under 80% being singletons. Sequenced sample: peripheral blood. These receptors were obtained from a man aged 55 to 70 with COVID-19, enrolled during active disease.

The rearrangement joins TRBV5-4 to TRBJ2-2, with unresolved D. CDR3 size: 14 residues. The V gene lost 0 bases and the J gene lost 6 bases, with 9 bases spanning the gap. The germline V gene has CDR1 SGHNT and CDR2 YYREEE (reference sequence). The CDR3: CASSLEQAAGELFF. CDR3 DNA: TGTGCCAGCAGCTTGGAGCAGGCCGCCGGGGAGCTGTTTTTT. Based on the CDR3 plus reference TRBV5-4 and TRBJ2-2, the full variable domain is ETGVTQSPTHLIKTRGQQVTLRCSSQSGHNTVSWYQQALGQGPQFIFQYYREEENGRGNFPPRFSGLQFPNYSSELNVNALELDDSALYLCASSLEQAAGELFFGEGSRLTVL.

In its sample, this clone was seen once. CDR3 DNA: TGCGCCAGCAGATTTACAGGGGATCGGACAGATACGCAGTATTTT. The encoded protein is CASRFTGDRTDTQYF. The rearrangement joins TRBV5-1 to TRBJ2-3; 7 bases are a match to TRBD1. The CDR3 consists of 15 residues. Germline assignment: CDR1 SGHRS and CDR2 YFSETQ. V dropped 5 bases and J dropped 3; count of bases not matched to a gene: 9.

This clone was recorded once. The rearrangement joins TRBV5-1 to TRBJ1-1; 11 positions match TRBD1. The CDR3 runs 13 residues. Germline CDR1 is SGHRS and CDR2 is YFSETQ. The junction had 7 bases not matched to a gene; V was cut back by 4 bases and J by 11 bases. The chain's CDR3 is CASSERTGGEAFF. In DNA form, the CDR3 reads TGCGCCAGCAGCGAACGGACAGGGGGCGAGGCTTTCTTT. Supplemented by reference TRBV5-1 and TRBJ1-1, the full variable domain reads KAGVTQTPRYLIKTRGQQVTLSCSPISGHRSVSWYQQTPGQGLQFLFEYFSETQRNKGNFPGRFSGRQFSNSRSEMNVSTLELGDSALYLCASSERTGGEAFFGQGTRLTVV.

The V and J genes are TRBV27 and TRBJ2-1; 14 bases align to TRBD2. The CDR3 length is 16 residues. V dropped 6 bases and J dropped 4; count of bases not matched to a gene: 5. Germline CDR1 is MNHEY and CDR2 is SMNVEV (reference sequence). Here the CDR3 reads CASSAGTSGGYNEQFF. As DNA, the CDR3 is TGTGCCAGCAGCGCCGGGACTAGCGGGGGTTACAATGAGCAGTTCTTC.

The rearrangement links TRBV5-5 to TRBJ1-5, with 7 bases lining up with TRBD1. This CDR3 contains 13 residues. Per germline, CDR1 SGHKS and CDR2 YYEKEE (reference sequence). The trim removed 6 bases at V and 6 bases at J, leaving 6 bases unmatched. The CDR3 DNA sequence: TGTGCCAGCACCACAGGGGTGGGTCAGCCCCAGCATTTT. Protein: CASTTGVGQPQHF.

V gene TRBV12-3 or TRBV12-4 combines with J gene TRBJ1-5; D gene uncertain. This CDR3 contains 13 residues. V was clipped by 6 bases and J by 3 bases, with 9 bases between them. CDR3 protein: CASRPKANQPQHF. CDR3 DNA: TGTGCCAGCAGACCAAAAGCCAATCAGCCCCAGCATTTT.

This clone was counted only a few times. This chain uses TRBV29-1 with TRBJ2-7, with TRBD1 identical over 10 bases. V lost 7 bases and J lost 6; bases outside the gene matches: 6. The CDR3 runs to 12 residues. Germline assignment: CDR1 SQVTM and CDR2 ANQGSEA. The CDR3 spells CSARTGGSEQYF. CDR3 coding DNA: TGCAGCGCCAGGACAGGGGGAAGCGAGCAGTACTTC.